Below are 5 T cell receptor beta chains sequenced from a single sample in a study of shared clonotypes between healthy human individuals. Assay: immunoSEQ multiplex PCR; the TCRdb copy retains only in-frame clones and omits some. Counted here are roughly 2,300,000 clones, 85% to 95% occurring once; the ten biggest clones make up around 0.35%. The sample was naive CD4+ T cells from PBMCs. As to subset: CD45RA+ positively selected. All receptors derive from a man aged 18 to 30 in good health. Some clones in this sample may be carry-over from other donors' samples.

The chain couples TRBV9 to TRBJ2-5; 9 bases fit TRBD1. Unmatched junction bases numbered 5, after V lost 4 bases and J lost 4 bases. CDR1 is SGDLS and CDR2 is YYNGEE in the germline V gene. The CDR3 covers 14 residues. The CDR3 nucleotides read TGTGCCAGCAGCACAAACAGGGGGCCAGAGACCCAGTACTTC. The encoded protein is CASSTNRGPETQYF.

The rearrangement links TRBV6-6 to TRBJ2-5; TRBD2 matches at 10 bases. The trim removed 2 bases at V and 4 bases at J, leaving 4 bases unmatched. The CDR3 is 15 residues long. Germline CDR1 is MNHNY and CDR2 is SVGAGI (reference sequence). CDR3 region: CASSYSSGRSETQYF. The CDR3 DNA follows: TGTGCCAGCAGTTACAGTAGCGGGAGGTCAGAGACCCAGTACTTC.

The CDR3 loop is CASSLRDKTIYEQYF. CDR3 in DNA: TGTGCCAGCAGCCTCCGGGACAAAACGATCTACGAGCAGTACTTC. The V call is TRBV9, the J call TRBJ2-7, with TRBD1 as a possible D gene (6 bases). V lost 4 bases to trimming and J lost 3 bases, with 17 bases between them. Germline V gives CDR1 SGDLS, CDR2 YYNGEE. This CDR3 is 15 amino acids long.

The chain uses TRBV11-2 and TRBJ2-7, with D tentatively TRBD1 (6 bases). V lost 4 bases to trimming and J lost 3 bases, with 19 bases between them. This CDR3 spans 16 amino acids. Germline V gives CDR1 SGHAT, CDR2 FQNNGV. This CDR3 reads CASSSGTPLRYYEQYF. As DNA, the CDR3 is TGTGCCAGCAGCTCCGGGACACCACTGAGATACTACGAGCAGTACTTC.

A remark on this clone: Other DNA sequences in this specimen translate into the identical CDR3. The chain recombines TRBV4-2 with TRBJ2-7, with D possibly being TRBD2 (5 bases). The CDR3 consists of 14 residues. Between the trimmed V and J ends, which lost 1 base and 4 bases, there was a span of 11 bases. Germline lookup yields CDR1 LGHNA and CDR2 YNFKEQ. CDR3 in DNA: TGTGCCAGCAGCCAAGCCCCGGGAACGTACGAGCAGTACTTC. Translation gives CASSQAPGTYEQYF.